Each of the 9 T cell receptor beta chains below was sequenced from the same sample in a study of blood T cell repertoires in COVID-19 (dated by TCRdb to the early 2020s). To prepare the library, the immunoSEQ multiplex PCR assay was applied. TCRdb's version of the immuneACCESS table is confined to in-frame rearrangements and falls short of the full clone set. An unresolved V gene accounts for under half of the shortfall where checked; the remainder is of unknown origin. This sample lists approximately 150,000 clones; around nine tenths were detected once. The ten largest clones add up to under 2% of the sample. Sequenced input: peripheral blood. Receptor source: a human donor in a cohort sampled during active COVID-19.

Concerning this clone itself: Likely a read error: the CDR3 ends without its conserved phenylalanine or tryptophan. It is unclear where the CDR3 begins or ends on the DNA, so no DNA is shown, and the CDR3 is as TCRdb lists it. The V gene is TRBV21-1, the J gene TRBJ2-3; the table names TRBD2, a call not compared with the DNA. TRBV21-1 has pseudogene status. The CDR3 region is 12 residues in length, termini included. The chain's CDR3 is CASSVRTGLPGD.

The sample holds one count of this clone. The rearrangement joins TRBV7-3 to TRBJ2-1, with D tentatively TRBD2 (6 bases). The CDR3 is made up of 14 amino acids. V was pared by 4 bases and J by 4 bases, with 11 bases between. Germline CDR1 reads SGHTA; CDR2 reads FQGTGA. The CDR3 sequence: CASSSSGLYNEQFF. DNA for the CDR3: TGTGCCAGCAGCTCGAGCGGGCTGTACAATGAGCAGTTCTTC.

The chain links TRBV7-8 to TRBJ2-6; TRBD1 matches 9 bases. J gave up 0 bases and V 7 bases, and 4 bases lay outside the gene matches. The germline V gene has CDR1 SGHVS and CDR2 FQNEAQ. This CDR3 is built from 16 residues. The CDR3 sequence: CASKDRGFSGANVLTF. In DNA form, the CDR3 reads TGTGCCAGCAAAGACAGGGGGTTCTCTGGGGCCAACGTCCTGACTTTC.

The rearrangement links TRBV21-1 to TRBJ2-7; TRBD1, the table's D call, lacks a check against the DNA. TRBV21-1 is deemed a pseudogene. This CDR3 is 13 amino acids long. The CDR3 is CASSKGTGHEQYF. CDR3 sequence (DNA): TGTGCCAGCAGCAAAGGAACAGGCCACGAGCAGTACTTC.

The CDR3 region has the DNA TGCAGCGCTAACGGGTTAGGGGGCATCACTGAAGCTTTCTTT. Protein sequence: CSANGLGGITEAFF. The rearrangement joins TRBV29-1 to TRBJ1-1; 7 bases line up with TRBD1. The V and J ends lost 7 bases and 4 bases, in that order; junction bases with no gene match: 12. Per the germline V gene, CDR1 is SQVTM and CDR2 is ANQGSEA. This CDR3 region has 14 residues.

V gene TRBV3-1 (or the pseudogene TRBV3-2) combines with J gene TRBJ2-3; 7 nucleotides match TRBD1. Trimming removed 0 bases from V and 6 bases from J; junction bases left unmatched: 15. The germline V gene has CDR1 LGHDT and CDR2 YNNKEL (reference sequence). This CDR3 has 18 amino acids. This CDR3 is CASSQDAYGRGWGDTQYF. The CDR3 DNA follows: TGTGCCAGCAGCCAAGATGCATACGGCAGGGGGTGGGGGGATACGCAGTATTTT.

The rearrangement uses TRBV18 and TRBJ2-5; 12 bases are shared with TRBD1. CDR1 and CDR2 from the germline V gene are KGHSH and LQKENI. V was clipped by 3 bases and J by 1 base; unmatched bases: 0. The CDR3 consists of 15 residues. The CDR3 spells CASSPGQGAQETQYF. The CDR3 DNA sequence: TGTGCCAGCTCACCGGGACAGGGGGCCCAAGAGACCCAGTACTTC. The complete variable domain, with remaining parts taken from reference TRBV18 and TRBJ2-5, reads NAGVMQNPRHLVRRRGQEARLRCSPMKGHSHVYWYRQLPEEGLKFMVYLQKENIIDESGMPKERFSAEFPKEGPSILRIQQVVRGDSAAYFCASSPGQGAQETQYFGPGTRLLVL.

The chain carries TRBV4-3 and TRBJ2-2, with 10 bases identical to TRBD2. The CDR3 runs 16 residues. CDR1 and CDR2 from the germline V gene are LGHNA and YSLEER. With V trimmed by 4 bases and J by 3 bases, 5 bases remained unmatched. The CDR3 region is CASSPRTSGYTGELFF. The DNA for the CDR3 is TGCGCCAGCAGCCCTCGGACTAGCGGTTACACCGGGGAGCTGTTTTTT.

CDR3 nucleotides: TGCAGTGCTAGTTTCGGATCCGGGTATCAGCCCCAGCATTTT. Its translation is CSASFGSGYQPQHF. The chain combines TRBV20-1 with TRBJ1-5; D unresolved. This CDR3 comprises 14 residues. Trimming pared 3 bases from V and 5 bases from J, leaving 14 bases between. Germline assignment: CDR1 DFQATT and CDR2 SNEGSKA (reference sequence).